One T cell receptor beta chain is described in this entry. Antigen: not known. This specimen comes from a study of shared clonotypes between healthy human individuals. Whole-study results and caveats: Only blood underwent sampling, and tissue repertoires likely differ. It was the few donors that limited the genetic and exposure-history diversity represented.

Trimming removed 5 bases from V and 1 base from J, with 12 bases in between. The CDR3 loop spans 14 amino acids. Per germline, CDR1 SQVTM and CDR2 ANQGSEA. Unsorted material relied on roughly 100 million PBMCs as the source of genomic DNA. Some clones are missing from TCRdb's copy, which holds only in-frame ones; the method was immunoSEQ multiplex PCR. The table includes around 500,000 clones, 76% detected once. The V gene is TRBV29-1, the J gene TRBJ2-1; weak D call: TRBD2 (5 bases). The receptor was derived from a woman between 35 and 50 years old in good health. Some clones in this sample may be carry-over from other donors' samples. The sample was PBMCs. For the CDR3, the DNA is TGCAGCGTTCAAGGTGTAGCGTCCTACAATGAGCAGTTCTTC. This encodes CSVQGVASYNEQFF.